Listed below are T cell receptor beta chains from one sample, sequenced in a study of cytomegalovirus exposure and HLA in healthy donors. Produced via immunoSEQ multiplex PCR; TCRdb's table is partial and in-frame only. This table holds about 140,000 clones, less than 90% found once. The sample was PBMCs. These receptor sequences come from a young man in good health and CMV-seronegative. Both conserved end residues are part of each CDR3. D genes are given only for firm matches. The size of a clone is reported for some rows only, either as once, few or many, or as a class for expanded clones.

v_gene	d_gene	j_gene	abundance	CDR3aa	CDR3nt
TRBV14	.	TRBJ2-7	.	CASSQVLGASYEQYF	TGTGCCAGCAGCCAAGTGTTGGGCGCAAGCTACGAGCAGTACTTC
TRBV10-2	.	TRBJ2-1	large	CASSEPDSSSYNEQFF	TGCGCCAGCAGTGAGCCAGACTCGAGCTCCTACAATGAGCAGTTCTTC
TRBV19	TRBD2	TRBJ2-1	.	CASSYGASGYNEQFF	TGTGCCAGTAGTTACGGGGCTAGCGGATACAATGAGCAGTTCTTC
TRBV6-5	.	TRBJ1-1	.	CASSYVGGDTEAFF	TGTGCCAGCAGTTACGTGGGAGGGGACACTGAAGCTTTCTTT
TRBV19	.	TRBJ2-2	once	CASSRTGHYTGELFF	TGTGCCAGTAGCCGAACAGGGCACTACACCGGGGAGCTGTTTTTT
TRBV11-2	.	TRBJ1-1	.	CASSLGDRGRAFF	TGTGCCAGCAGCTTAGGGGATCGGGGTCGAGCTTTCTTT
TRBV7-6	TRBD2	TRBJ2-7	few	CASSLFQRENEQYF	TGTGCCAGCAGCTTATTCCAGCGGGAGAACGAGCAGTACTTC
TRBV5-1	.	TRBJ2-7	once	CASSLSLHEQYF	TGCGCCAGCAGCTTGTCCCTCCACGAGCAGTACTTC
TRBV10-3	.	TRBJ1-6	.	CAIRDDRGEPLHF	TGTGCCATCAGGGACGACCGGGGTGAACCCCTCCACTTT
TRBV5-1	TRBD1	TRBJ2-3	.	CASSFLPDPGQGAPDTQYF	TGCGCCAGCAGCTTTTTACCCGACCCGGGACAGGGGGCTCCAGATACGCAGTATTTT
TRBV7-8	TRBD2	TRBJ2-2	.	CASSYGLAGNTGELFF	TGTGCCAGCAGCTACGGACTAGCGGGCAACACCGGGGAGCTGTTTTTT
TRBV30	.	TRBJ2-1	.	CAWGGLFEQFF	TGTGCCTGGGGGGGCCTTTTTGAGCAGTTCTTC
TRBV6-5	TRBD1	TRBJ1-1	.	CAGRSTTGEAFF	TGTGCCGGGCGCTCAACGACAGGGGAAGCTTTCTTT
TRBV6-5	.	TRBJ2-1	.	CASREAYEQFF	TGTGCCAGCAGGGAAGCGTATGAGCAGTTCTTC
TRBV5-1	.	TRBJ2-5	.	CASKYEVGKKETQYF	TGCGCCAGCAAATACGAAGTCGGGAAGAAAGAGACCCAGTACTTC
TRBV9	.	TRBJ1-3	.	CASSVSGTLNGNTIYF	TGTGCCAGCAGCGTTAGTGGGACTCTAAATGGAAACACCATATATTTT
TRBV19	TRBD1	TRBJ2-7	few	CASSAGGWSYEQYF	TGTGCCAGTTCGGCAGGGGGATGGTCCTACGAGCAGTACTTC
TRBV7-8	.	TRBJ1-5	.	CASSPGGSNQPQHF	TGTGCCAGCAGTCCGGGAGGAAGCAATCAGCCCCAGCATTTT
TRBV7-2	TRBD1	TRBJ1-2	.	CASSNYWEDRGGYTF	TGTGCCAGCAGCAATTATTGGGAGGACAGGGGTGGCTACACCTTC